This passage covers 19 T cell receptor beta chains from one sample sequenced in a study of blood T cell repertoires in COVID-19. Assay used: immunoSEQ multiplex PCR; TCRdb lists only in-frame clones, some missing. The repertoire holds approximately 400,000 clones, with approximately 80% as singletons. Sequencing was performed on peripheral blood. Source of these receptors: a human donor with acute or convalescent COVID-19. The donor label of this sample is uncertain.

The gene calls are TRBV7-9 and TRBJ1-3, with D unclear. Germline lookup yields CDR1 SEHNR and CDR2 FQNEAQ (reference sequence). V dropped 6 bases and J dropped 5 bases, with 11 bases sitting between them. The CDR3 is made up of 13 amino acids. The CDR3 bases are TGTGCCAGCAGACGGGAAGTCAGAAACACCATATATTTT. Its protein is CASRREVRNTIYF.

The chain joins TRBV5-6 to TRBJ1-2; 9 bases line up with TRBD1. Trimming removed 1 base from V and 8 bases from J; junction bases left unmatched: 6. Germline V lookup: CDR1 SGHDT, CDR2 YYEEEE. The CDR3 contains 14 residues. CDR3 amino acids: CASSLPGTGYGYTF. The CDR3 DNA reads as TGTGCCAGCAGCTTGCCCGGGACAGGGTACGGCTACACCTTC.

CDR3 sequence reads: CASSLSGTGGVGYTF. The DNA for the CDR3 is TGTGCCAGCAGCTTATCCGGGACAGGGGGCGTTGGCTACACCTTC. The chain employs TRBV7-2 and TRBJ1-2; TRBD1 aligns across 12 bases. Germline CDR1 and CDR2: SGHTA and FQGNSA. Trimming cost V 2 bases and J 7 bases; bases outside gene matches: 5. The CDR3 runs to 15 residues.

The rearrangement joins TRBV24-1 to TRBJ1-2, with D unclear. The germline gives CDR1 KGHDR, CDR2 SFDVKD. Trimming pared 4 bases from V and 8 bases from J, leaving 10 bases between. This CDR3 contains 12 residues. CDR3 protein: CATSDPWAGYTF. The CDR3 DNA sequence: TGTGCCACCAGTGACCCTTGGGCGGGCTACACCTTC.

The chain's CDR3 is CASSKGVSGNEQFF. For the CDR3, the DNA is TGTGCCAGTAGTAAGGGGGTGTCTGGTAATGAGCAGTTCTTC. The genes are TRBV19 and TRBJ2-1; D is possibly TRBD1 (6 bases). Trimming removed 4 bases from V and 7 bases from J, with 14 bases in between. The CDR3 loop spans 14 amino acids. Germline V gene data show CDR1 as LNHDA and CDR2 as SQIVND (reference sequence).

The chain joins TRBV6-4 to TRBJ2-1; 10 bases agree with TRBD2. J lost 6 bases, V lost 4 bases, and 3 bases had no gene match. Looked up from germline, CDR1 is MRHNA and CDR2 is SNTAGT. This CDR3 has 14 amino acids. The CDR3 protein is CASSAAGGINEQFF. CDR3 bases: TGTGCCAGCAGTGCAGCGGGAGGGATCAATGAGCAGTTCTTC.

This sequence joins TRBV6-1 and TRBJ1-3; unclear D gene. This CDR3 contains 14 residues. From germline, CDR1 is MNHNS and CDR2 SASEGT. Between the trimmed V and J ends, which lost 0 bases and 4 bases, there was a span of 7 bases. CDR3 in amino acids: CASSEATWGNTIYF. As DNA, the CDR3 is TGTGCCAGCAGTGAAGCAACTTGGGGAAACACCATATATTTT.

This chain uses TRBV7-8 with TRBJ1-1; 7 bases align to TRBD1. V dropped 7 bases and J dropped 5; count of bases not matched to a gene: 10. The CDR3 totals 14 residues. Per the germline V gene, CDR1 is SGHVS and CDR2 is FQNEAQ. The CDR3 protein is CASILDRRGTEAFF. CDR3 bases: TGTGCCAGCATCTTGGACAGGAGGGGGACTGAAGCTTTCTTT.

Concerning this clone itself: Other DNA sequences in this sample translate to the same CDR3. This rearrangement joins TRBV7-9 to TRBJ1-5, with D unclear. In germline, CDR1 is SEHNR, CDR2 FQNEAQ (reference sequence). V lost 1 base, J lost 0 bases, and 7 bases lay in between. CDR3 length: 15 amino acids. The CDR3 loop reads CASSLGGYSNQPQHF. The CDR3 region has the DNA TGTGCCAGCAGCTTAGGAGGCTATAGCAATCAGCCCCAGCATTTT.

This clone was picked up a small number of times. This chain connects TRBV30 to TRBJ2-7; no firm D call. The CDR3 length is 12 residues. V lost 5 bases and J 2 bases, leaving 10 bases between the germline ends. Germline V gene sequence: CDR1 GTSNPN, CDR2 SVGIG (reference sequence). This CDR3 reads CAWARSAYEQYF. The CDR3 nucleotides read TGTGCCTGGGCCCGTTCAGCCTACGAGCAGTACTTC.

The CDR3 sequence is CASSLASTVAGNTIYF. The CDR3 DNA reads as TGTGCCAGCAGCTTAGCGTCGACAGTTGCTGGAAACACCATATATTTT. The chain uses TRBV7-2 and TRBJ1-3, with D possibly matching TRBD1 (5 bases). This CDR3 comprises 16 residues. V lost 0 bases and J lost 2, with 11 bases in between. Germline-derived CDR1 and CDR2 are SGHTA and FQGNSA.

The rearrangement links TRBV3-1 (or the pseudogene TRBV3-2) to TRBJ1-1; possibly TRBD1 for D (6 bases). The V gene's germline CDR1 is LGHDT and CDR2 YNNKEL (reference sequence). V lost 4 bases and J lost 0, with 12 bases in between. The CDR3 has 15 residues. CDR3 DNA: TGTGCCAGCAGCCCCAGGGGTCTGATGAACACTGAAGCTTTCTTT. Translating it yields CASSPRGLMNTEAFF.

In its sample, this clone was seen once. The chain employs TRBV28 and TRBJ1-1, with 8 bases that match TRBD1. The CDR3 sequence is 14 residues long. With 5 bases clipped from V and 7 bases from J, the junction kept 9 bases outside the gene matches. Germline V gene sequence: CDR1 MDHEN, CDR2 SYDVKM. CDR3 in DNA: TGTGCCAGCAGTCCCAGGGGGCGGTTTTTTGAAGCTTTCTTT. This translates into CASSPRGRFFEAFF. Together with reference TRBV28 and TRBJ1-1, the CDR3 gives the full variable domain: DVKVTQSSRYLVKRTGEKVFLECVQDMDHENMFWYRQDPGLGLRLIYFSYDVKMKEKGDIPEGYSVSREKKERFSLILESASTNQTSMYLCASSPRGRFFEAFFGQGTRLTVV.

V gene TRBV14 combines with J gene TRBJ1-1, with D possibly TRBD1 on 6 matching bases. This CDR3 contains 13 residues. Trimming removed 4 bases at V and 7 bases at J, with 13 bases between. CDR1 and CDR2 from the germline V gene are SGHDN and FVKESK. The CDR3: CASSLLPGHEAFF. CDR3 DNA: TGTGCCAGCAGCCTTCTGCCGGGACATGAAGCTTTCTTT.

V is TRBV10-2 and J is TRBJ2-7, with 8 bases identical to TRBD2. CDR1 WSHSY and CDR2 SAAADI come from the germline V gene. This CDR3 has 14 amino acids. With V trimmed by 6 bases and J by 6 bases, 10 bases remained unmatched. The DNA of the CDR3 is TGCGCCAGCAGCTTCGGGGGGGCATGGGGCGAGCAGTACTTC. Translating gives CASSFGGAWGEQYF.

The chain combines TRBV12-3 or TRBV12-4 with TRBJ1-5; no clear D gene. This CDR3 has 13 residues. The V gene lost 5 bases and the J gene lost 3 bases, with 8 bases spanning the gap. The CDR3 DNA reads as TGTGCCAGCAGTACGGAGCCCAATCAGCCCCAGCATTTT. The encoded protein is CASSTEPNQPQHF.

The chain recombines TRBV3-1 (or the pseudogene TRBV3-2) with TRBJ1-4; D is undetermined. V was clipped by 4 bases and J by 7 bases, with 19 bases between them. CDR3 length equals 16 residues. CDR1 is LGHDT, CDR2 YNNKEL, per germline (reference sequence). DNA for the CDR3: TGTGCCAGCAGCCCTACCCGAGGCATGGGTGGTGAAAAACTGTTTTTT. This sequence encodes CASSPTRGMGGEKLFF.

The chain couples TRBV27 to TRBJ1-5, with D possibly matching TRBD1 (6 bases). Germline V gives CDR1 MNHEY, CDR2 SMNVEV (reference sequence). V dropped 4 bases and J dropped 7 bases, with 17 bases sitting between them. The CDR3 is 15 amino acids. CDR3 loop: CASSSRQALGQPQHF. The CDR3 bases are TGTGCCAGCAGTTCCCGACAGGCCCTCGGGCAGCCCCAGCATTTT.

This CDR3 is CASSLSGRAEQFF. CDR3 DNA: TGTGCCAGTAGTCTTAGCGGGAGGGCTGAGCAGTTCTTC. This chain links TRBV19 with TRBJ2-1; TRBD2 matches at 11 bases. J gave up 9 bases and V 5 bases, and 3 bases lay outside the gene matches. This CDR3 region has 13 residues. Germline V CDR1 and CDR2: LNHDA, SQIVND (reference sequence).